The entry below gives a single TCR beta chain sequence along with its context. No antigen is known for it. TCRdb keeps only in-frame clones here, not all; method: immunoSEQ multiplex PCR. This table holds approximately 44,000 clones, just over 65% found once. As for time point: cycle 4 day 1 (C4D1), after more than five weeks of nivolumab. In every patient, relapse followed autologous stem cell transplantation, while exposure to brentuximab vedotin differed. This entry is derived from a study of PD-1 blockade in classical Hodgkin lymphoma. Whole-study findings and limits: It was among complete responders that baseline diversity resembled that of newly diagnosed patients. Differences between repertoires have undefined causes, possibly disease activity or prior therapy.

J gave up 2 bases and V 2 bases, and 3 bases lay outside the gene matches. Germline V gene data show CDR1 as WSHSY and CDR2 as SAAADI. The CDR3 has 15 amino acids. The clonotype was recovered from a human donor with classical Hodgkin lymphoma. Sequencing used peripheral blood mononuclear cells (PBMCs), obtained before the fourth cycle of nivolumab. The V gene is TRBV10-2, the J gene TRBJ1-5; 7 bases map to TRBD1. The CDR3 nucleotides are TGCGCCAGCAGTGAGGCAGGGGGTGGCAATCAGCCCCAGCATTTT. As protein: CASSEAGGGNQPQHF.